This T cell receptor beta chain was sequenced during a study of blood T cell repertoires in COVID-19. Germline V gene sequence: CDR1 LGHNA, CDR2 YNFKEQ. CDR3 size: 14 residues. The V and J ends lost 0 bases and 6 bases respectively, with 12 bases between them. Sequencing used immunoSEQ multiplex PCR; TCRdb keeps in-frame clones, though not all of them. The repertoire holds 120,000 to 150,000 clones, with approximately 86% as singletons. The TCR originated in a woman aged 40 to 50 who had been exposed to COVID-19. The chain joins TRBV4-2 to TRBJ2-7, with D hard to call. Sequencing used PBMCs or T cells enriched from blood (not recorded which). This CDR3 reads CASSQDIVAREQYF. The DNA of the CDR3 is TGTGCCAGCAGCCAAGATATAGTAGCTCGCGAGCAGTACTTC.